This T cell receptor (beta chain) originates from a study of OX40 agonist ivuxolimab in advanced cancers. Study findings and constraints: Still undetermined is the antigen specificity of the expanded peripheral T cells.

Germline V CDR1 and CDR2: SNHLY, FYNNEI. V lost 4 bases and J 5 bases, leaving 12 bases between the germline ends. This CDR3 region has 14 residues. Clones were read by immunoSEQ multiplex PCR, and TCRdb kept only the in-frame ones, dropping some. The data contain about 100,000 clones, 85% to 95% of them singletons. This clone was seen more than once but under ten times. The antigen remains undetermined. Specimen: CD4+ or CD8+ T cells sorted from blood, collected in a trial of the OX40 agonist ivuxolimab. The V gene is TRBV2, the J gene TRBJ1-5; weak D call: TRBD1 (6 bases). This TCR came from an adult with an advanced solid tumor such as melanoma, head and neck, liver or kidney cancer. CDR3 nucleotides: TGTGCCAGCAGTGGGACCAACAGGGATCAGCCCCAGCATTTT. This gives the protein CASSGTNRDQPQHF. Complete variable domain (other parts from reference TRBV2 and TRBJ1-5): EPEVTQTPSHQVTQMGQEVILRCVPISNHLYFYWYRQILGQKVEFLVSFYNNEISEKSEIFDDQFSVERPDGSNFTLKIRSTKLEDSAMYFCASSGTNRDQPQHFGDGTRLSIL.